Following are 13 T cell receptor beta chains from one sample sequenced in a study of blood T cell repertoires in COVID-19. Profiling relied on immunoSEQ multiplex PCR, and the TCRdb table lists in-frame clones only, not all of them. The sample has some 320,000 clones, nearly 90% seen once. The sequencing sample was made of peripheral blood. These receptors all come from a woman in her twenties or thirties with COVID-19, enrolled during active disease.

V gene TRBV9 combines with J gene TRBJ1-1; D not resolved. This CDR3 has 16 residues. The V gene lost 1 base and the J gene lost 2 bases, with 15 bases spanning the gap. Per the germline V gene, CDR1 is SGDLS and CDR2 is YYNGEE. CDR3 amino acids: CASSVSRLSGNTEAFF. The CDR3 nucleotides are TGTGCCAGCAGCGTATCCCGGCTTTCAGGCAACACTGAAGCTTTCTTT.

V is TRBV5-6 and J is TRBJ1-2; weak D call: TRBD1 (5 bases). Germline CDR1 reads SGHDT; CDR2 reads YYEEEE. With 6 bases removed from V and 3 bases from J, the gap between germline ends came to 12 bases. This CDR3 contains 13 residues. CDR3 residues: CASTQQAHYGYTF. For the CDR3, the DNA is TGTGCCAGCACCCAACAGGCCCACTATGGCTACACCTTC.

The chain combines TRBV10-3 with TRBJ1-5, with TRBD1 identical over 7 bases. Per germline, CDR1 ENHRY and CDR2 SYGVKD. This CDR3 contains 15 residues. V dropped 4 bases and J dropped 8; count of bases not matched to a gene: 11. The CDR3 protein is CAISGQGRSGEPQHF. The CDR3 nucleotides are TGTGCCATCAGTGGACAGGGAAGAAGTGGTGAGCCCCAGCATTTT.

The chain employs TRBV6-5 and TRBJ1-1; 10 positions agree with TRBD1. With V trimmed by 6 bases and J by 6 bases, 10 bases remained unmatched. CDR1 is MNHEY and CDR2 is SVGAGI in the germline V gene. CDR3 length equals 15 residues. The CDR3 spells CASRIDRGRWAEAFF. CDR3 in DNA: TGTGCCAGCAGGATTGACAGGGGGCGGTGGGCTGAAGCTTTCTTT.

This clone has only one observation. The sample carries other DNA sequences with the same CDR3. The V call is TRBV10-3, the J call TRBJ1-1; perhaps TRBD1 as D (5 bases). Trimming shortened V by 4 bases and J by 8 bases, and 8 bases separated the two germline ends. This CDR3 spans 11 amino acids. Germline CDR1 ENHRY, CDR2 SYGVKD. CDR3 coding DNA: TGTGCCATCAGTGGGACAAGGGAAGCTTTCTTT. Its protein product is CAISGTREAFF.

The V gene is TRBV6-6, the J gene TRBJ2-3, with 11 bases aligning to TRBD2. Germline CDR1 reads MNHNY; CDR2 reads SVGAGI (reference sequence). The length of the CDR3 is 18 residues. V lost 5 bases to trimming and J lost 6 bases; unmatched junction nucleotides: 16. In DNA, the CDR3 is TGTGCCAGCAGTCGCCGGGCAGGTAGCGGGGGGGTCTTCGATACGCAGTATTTT. Protein product: CASSRRAGSGGVFDTQYF.

CDR3 in DNA: TGCGCCAGCAGCCTACTCGGGACAGGGGTCGAAAAACTGTTTTTT. Amino acid sequence: CASSLLGTGVEKLFF. The chain recombines TRBV5-1 with TRBJ1-4, with TRBD1 identical over 10 bases. Per germline, CDR1 SGHRS and CDR2 YFSETQ. V trimming: 4 bases; J trimming: 8 bases; junction bases outside the gene matches: 8. This CDR3 has 15 amino acids. Supplemented by reference TRBV5-1 and TRBJ1-4, the full variable domain reads KAGVTQTPRYLIKTRGQQVTLSCSPISGHRSVSWYQQTPGQGLQFLFEYFSETQRNKGNFPGRFSGRQFSNSRSEMNVSTLELGDSALYLCASSLLGTGVEKLFFGSGTQLSVL.

This clone showed up just once. The J gene is TRBJ2-5, the V gene TRBV9; 8 bases map to TRBD1. The CDR3 has 16 residues. The V gene's germline CDR1 is SGDLS and CDR2 YYNGEE. V dropped 3 bases and J dropped 5; count of bases not matched to a gene: 12. The CDR3 DNA reads as TGTGCCAGCAGCGCACCAAAGACAGGGGTCGGTGAGACCCAGTACTTC. Its protein product is CASSAPKTGVGETQYF.

This clone appeared a few times. A junction boundary mismatches the germline segment, possibly from a read error. The chain has TRBV7-9 and TRBJ1-1; the D gene is possibly TRBD1 (6 bases). The CDR3 consists of 13 residues. Germline CDR1 SEHNR, CDR2 FQNEAQ (reference sequence). For the CDR3, the DNA is TGTGCCAGCAGCTTAGTTTCCCCTACAGGGCCCCGATTC. This encodes CASSLVSPTGPRF.

The gene calls are TRBV6-1 and TRBJ2-5; a possible D gene is TRBD1 (7 bases). Germline V gene data show CDR1 as MNHNS and CDR2 as SASEGT. CDR3 length: 18 residues. V was shortened by 0 bases and J by 3 bases, with 20 bases between the two germline ends. Written as DNA, the CDR3 is TGTGCCAGCAGTGAAGCGCTCTGGGTCAGGGGGGCAGAAGAGACCCAGTACTTC. Translating it yields CASSEALWVRGAEETQYF.

Only a few counts were recorded for this clone. The CDR3 DNA reads as TGTGCCAGCAGCGTAGCTACCGGGGACATTTTCTCCTATGGCTACACCTTC. As protein: CASSVATGDIFSYGYTF. The J gene is TRBJ1-2, the V gene TRBV9, with D tentatively TRBD1 (6 bases). V was shortened by 0 bases and J by 4 bases, with 19 bases between the two germline ends. The CDR3 covers 17 residues. Germline CDR1 and CDR2: SGDLS and YYNGEE.

The DNA for the CDR3 is TGTGCCAGCAGTTACTCATACAGGGCTTATGGCTACACCTTC. Its protein is CASSYSYRAYGYTF. The V gene is TRBV6-6, the J gene TRBJ1-2, with D perhaps matching TRBD1 (6 bases). The CDR3 has 14 residues. Trimming removed 0 bases from V and 5 bases from J, with 10 bases in between. The germline CDR1 and CDR2 sequences are MNHNY and SVGAGI (reference sequence).

This clone occurred a few times. This chain links TRBV21-1 with TRBJ2-2; TRBD2 was called by the table and not checked on the DNA. TRBV21-1 is reported as a pseudogene. This CDR3 contains 16 residues. CDR3 region: CASTPSGGVLTGELFF. DNA of the CDR3: TGTGCCAGCACCCCTAGCGGGGGGGTTCTCACCGGGGAGCTGTTTTTT.